These 10 T cell receptor beta chains were sequenced from one sample in a study of T-cell memory formation after mild COVID-19. TCRdb recomputed calls from the 5' RACE reads with MiXCR, one row per CDR3 protein. The sample records about 160,000 distinct CDR3 sequences, 30% to 35% being singletons. Specimen: PBMCs or a T cell subset sorted from them (not recorded which). The receptors here all came from an adult woman who had mild COVID-19 (a few samples of this study predate the infection). Cell type and time point are not known.

The chain employs TRBV28 and TRBJ1-2, with 8 positions matching TRBD1. Germline V gene data show CDR1 as MDHEN and CDR2 as SYDVKM. After removal of 8 bases from V and 4 bases from J, the junction contained 6 bases not matched to a gene. The CDR3 is made up of 13 amino acids. In DNA, the CDR3 is TGTGCCAGCGCCACCGGGACAGGCTATGGCTACACCTTC. This sequence encodes CASATGTGYGYTF.

This chain uses TRBV3-1 with TRBJ1-1, with 7 nucleotides matching TRBD1. This CDR3 has 14 amino acids. CDR1 and CDR2 from the germline V gene are LGHDT and YNNKEL (reference sequence). V gave up 0 bases and J gave up 5 bases; unmatched junction bases: 3. CDR3 loop: CASSQEPRGTEAFF. The CDR3 nucleotides are TGTGCCAGCAGCCAAGAGCCCAGGGGGACTGAAGCTTTCTTT.

This clonotype was recorded a few times. The chain carries TRBV18 and TRBJ2-1; TRBD2 matches at 8 bases. The V gene end was trimmed by 4 bases and the J gene end by 6 bases; junction bases not matched to a gene: 5. Germline CDR1 is KGHSH and CDR2 is LQKENI. This CDR3 has 14 amino acids. The CDR3 region is CASSRVGTSNEQFF. In DNA form, the CDR3 reads TGTGCCAGCTCACGGGTAGGGACTAGCAATGAGCAGTTCTTC.

This clonotype was counted a few times. J is TRBJ2-2 and V is TRBV29-1; the D call may be TRBD1 or TRBD2 (6 bases each). Germline CDR1 SQVTM, CDR2 ANQGSEA. V dropped 7 bases and J dropped 5 bases, with 8 bases sitting between them. The CDR3 is made up of 11 amino acids. The CDR3 reads CSGGGTGELFF. The CDR3 region has the DNA TGCAGCGGAGGGGGGACCGGGGAGCTGTTTTTT.

The J gene is TRBJ2-7, the V gene TRBV4-2; 12 bases align to TRBD1. Germline trimming cut 1 base from V and 5 bases from J; bases unmatched to any gene: 9. CDR3 length equals 17 residues. CDR1 is LGHNA, CDR2 YNFKEQ, per germline. CDR3 amino acids: CASSQVLGTGGMDEQYF. The CDR3 DNA reads as TGTGCCAGCAGCCAAGTTTTGGGGACAGGGGGCATGGACGAGCAGTACTTC.

J is TRBJ1-2 and V is TRBV19; 7 bases agree with TRBD1. Germline V CDR1 and CDR2: LNHDA, SQIVND (reference sequence). J lost 4 bases, V lost 7 bases, and 15 bases had no gene match. CDR3 length equals 16 residues. The CDR3 coding sequence is TGTGCCAGTACCGGGACAGCGGGGGACCGGGGCTATGGCTACACCTTC. Translated, it gives CASTGTAGDRGYGYTF.

V and J are TRBV5-1 and TRBJ2-5; 7 bases align to TRBD1. CDR3 length: 14 amino acids. The J segment lost 3 bases and the V segment lost 4 bases, leaving 6 bases of the junction unmatched. Germline CDR1 and CDR2: SGHRS and YFSETQ. The CDR3 DNA is TGCGCCAGCAGCCCCGGGACAGCTAAAGAGACCCAGTACTTC. Translated, it gives CASSPGTAKETQYF.

This chain connects TRBV5-1 to TRBJ1-1, with D hard to call. CDR3 length: 13 residues. Trimming cost V 2 bases and J 1 base, with 6 bases left between them. CDR1 SGHRS and CDR2 YFSETQ come from the germline V gene. The CDR3: CASSFVGNTEAFF. CDR3 DNA: TGCGCCAGCAGCTTTGTGGGGAACACTGAAGCTTTCTTT.

In its sample, this clonotype was seen many times. This chain joins TRBV3-1 and TRBJ2-7; a possible D gene is TRBD1 (6 bases). V lost 1 base, J lost 9 bases, and 13 bases lay in between. Germline assignment: CDR1 LGHDT and CDR2 YNNKEL (reference sequence). This CDR3 is 13 amino acids long. The CDR3 sequence is CASSQGGHSSQYF. For the CDR3, the DNA is TGTGCCAGCAGCCAAGGGGGACATTCATCGCAGTACTTC.

The gene calls are TRBV6-5 and TRBJ2-1; TRBD2 is a possible D gene (6 bases). The V and J ends lost 0 bases and 12 bases respectively, with 18 bases between them. The CDR3 length is 15 residues. CDR1 is MNHEY and CDR2 is SVGAGI in the germline V gene. The chain's CDR3 is CASSYSEGAGPRQFF. The DNA of the CDR3 is TGTGCCAGCAGTTACTCTGAGGGAGCGGGTCCCCGGCAGTTCTTC.